The subject of this entry is one TCR beta chain. Its antigen is unknown. The CDR3 loop spans 14 amino acids. CDR1 is SGHTA, CDR2 FQGNSA, per germline. V was cut by 5 bases and J by 2 bases, with 11 bases left in between. The data were produced by immunoSEQ multiplex PCR, yet TCRdb's version contains in-frame clones alone and is incomplete. Of some 140,000 clones listed, about 87% are singletons. These data originate in a study of T cell responses to AZD1222 COVID-19 vaccine. Study-wide points: Receipt of two AZD1222 doses was followed by a rise in Spike-specific TCR breadth and depth. Among those given AZD1222, only five or six were seropositive at baseline. The sample set comprised mostly white British donors with more females, and clonal diversity was possibly underestimated. Repertoires were collected only later (after the peak T cell response had occurred).

The sequencing here drew on peripheral blood, taken on day 0 of AZD1222 vaccination. The V call is TRBV7-2, the J call TRBJ2-3; D unresolved. This TCR was sampled from an adult in good health. The CDR3 loop reads CASSPKSTTDTQYF. Written as DNA, the CDR3 is TGTGCCAGCAGCCCAAAGTCCACCACAGATACGCAGTATTTT.